A selection of T cell receptor beta chains follows, all from one sample in a study of cytomegalovirus exposure and HLA in healthy donors. Generated by immunoSEQ multiplex PCR, the TCRdb table keeps only in-frame clones and is missing some. The top ten clones hold roughly 7.4% of a sample with 150,000 to 200,000 clones, about four fifths of them seen once. Sequenced sample: PBMCs. All receptors derive from a male donor in good health and CMV-seropositive. The CDR3 runs from the conserved cysteine through the conserved F or W. Each record gives: D gene, clone size, J gene, CDR3 length, V gene, CDR3 protein. A D gene is named only where the DNA matches it firmly. Rows may omit the clone size; those that give it use once, few, many or a size class.

>TRBD1|-|TRBJ1-1|14|TRBV6-5
CASSHDRGDAEAFF
>-|-|TRBJ2-2|15|TRBV6-5
CASSYGTPNTGELFF
>-|-|TRBJ2-1|17|TRBV7-8
CASSLGWAGSRAREQFF
>TRBD2|-|TRBJ2-5|15|TRBV6-1
CASSEWTSGPETQYF
>-|-|TRBJ2-2|14|TRBV29-1
CSVTLGGGTGELFF
>-|-|TRBJ1-1|12|TRBV19
CASRIGGTEAFF
>-|-|TRBJ2-3|15|TRBV9
CASSVEGRVVDTQYF
>-|-|TRBJ1-2|15|TRBV6-1
CASRNEGTGPYGYTF
>-|once|TRBJ1-2|15|TRBV15
CATSSVTRGEAGYTF
>-|-|TRBJ1-6|14|TRBV7-2
CASSSRERNSPLHF
>-|-|TRBJ2-1|15|TRBV10-1
CASSSHRGTYNEQFF
>-|-|TRBJ2-7|15|TRBV25-1
CASSQPGARFHEQYF
>TRBD1|few|TRBJ2-1|13|TRBV4-1
CASSQTGFNEQFF
>-|-|TRBJ2-2|16|TRBV4-1
CASSQPTGLNTGELFF
>-|-|TRBJ2-3|13|TRBV5-1
CASSFGDTDTQYF
>-|-|TRBJ1-1|13|TRBV29-1
CSVREGGNTEAFF
>TRBD1|-|-|15|TRBV6-5
CASSYGPGQTYEQYF
>TRBD1|few|TRBJ2-1|15|TRBV5-1
CASSPGQGSYNEQFF
>-|-|TRBJ1-5|13|TRBV19
CASSLQANQPQHF
>-|once|TRBJ2-3|16|TRBV7-3
CASSPTGRRNTDTQYF
>TRBD2|few|TRBJ2-3|14|TRBV5-1
CASSTSGGTDTQYF
>-|-|TRBJ1-2|12|TRBV29-1
CSVDRNRGGYTF
>TRBD1|-|TRBJ1-1|14|TRBV19
CASNTDRDNTEAFF
>-|-|TRBJ1-5|15|TRBV5-1
CASSLEPGTTQPQHF
>-|-|TRBJ1-2|15|TRBV19
CASTENRLPVNGYTF
>-|-|TRBJ2-1|13|TRBV7-9
CCVGGATYNEQFF
>TRBD1|-|TRBJ2-7|17|TRBV27
CASSFTGTGDPRYEQYF